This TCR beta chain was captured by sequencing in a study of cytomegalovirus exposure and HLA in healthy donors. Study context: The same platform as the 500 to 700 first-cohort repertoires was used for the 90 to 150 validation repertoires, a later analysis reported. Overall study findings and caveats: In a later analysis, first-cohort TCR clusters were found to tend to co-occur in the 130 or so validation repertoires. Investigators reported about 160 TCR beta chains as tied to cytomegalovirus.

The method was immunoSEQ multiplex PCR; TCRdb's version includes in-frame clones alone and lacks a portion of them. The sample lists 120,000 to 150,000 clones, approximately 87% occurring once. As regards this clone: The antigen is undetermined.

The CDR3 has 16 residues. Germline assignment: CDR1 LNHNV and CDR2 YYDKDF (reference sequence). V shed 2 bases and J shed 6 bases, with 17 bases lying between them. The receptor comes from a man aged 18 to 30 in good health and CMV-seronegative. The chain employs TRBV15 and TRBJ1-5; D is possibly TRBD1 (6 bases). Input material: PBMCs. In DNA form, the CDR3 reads TGTGCCACCAGCAGACCGGGACAACTTTCAGGTCAGCCCCAGCATTTT. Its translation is CATSRPGQLSGQPQHF.